The 14 T cell receptor beta chains given below trace back to one sample, sequenced in a study of T cell changes during pregnancy in multiple sclerosis. Here immunoSEQ multiplex PCR was the method, and the copy in TCRdb shows in-frame clones only, minus some. Of fewer than 45,000 clones listed, about nine tenths are singletons. Sequencing used CD4+ T cells from peripheral blood mononuclear cells, obtained in the third trimester of pregnancy. The receptors originated from a female donor in good health, enrolled as a control in a pregnancy study.

The CDR3 loop is CAISEMLTVFSISYGYTF. The CDR3 nucleotides read TGTGCCATCAGTGAGATGCTGACAGTCTTCTCCATTAGCTATGGCTACACCTTC. This sequence joins TRBV10-3 and TRBJ1-2; D is perhaps TRBD1 (5 bases). Per the germline V gene, CDR1 is ENHRY and CDR2 is SYGVKD. CDR3 length: 18 residues. The V and J ends lost 2 bases and 4 bases respectively, with 23 bases between them.

The rearrangement joins TRBV27 to TRBJ2-7; 9 bases are a match to TRBD1. Germline CDR1 MNHEY, CDR2 SMNVEV (reference sequence). This CDR3 contains 15 residues. The trim removed 4 bases at V and 2 bases at J, leaving 6 bases unmatched. The CDR3 DNA reads TGTGCCAGCAGTTCGCGCGGGACAGGGCCCTACGAGCAGTACTTC. Translating gives CASSSRGTGPYEQYF.

This clone has only one observation. The V gene is TRBV7-3, the J gene TRBJ2-2; D is possibly TRBD2 (6 bases). This CDR3 is built from 18 residues. The germline gives CDR1 SGHTA, CDR2 FQGTGA. The V gene lost 5 bases and the J gene lost 4 bases, with 23 bases spanning the gap. DNA of the CDR3: TGTGCCAGCAGCCCACTAGCTCTCGGGGGTCAACTCACCGGGGAGCTGTTTTTT. Translation: CASSPLALGGQLTGELFF.

V and J are TRBV27 and TRBJ2-3; 7 bases line up with TRBD1. Per the germline V gene, CDR1 is MNHEY and CDR2 is SMNVEV (reference sequence). The CDR3 has 14 amino acids. With V trimmed by 7 bases and J by 6 bases, 10 bases remained unmatched. The chain's CDR3 is CASKLTTGVDTQYF. CDR3 sequence (DNA): TGTGCCAGCAAATTAACTACAGGGGTTGATACGCAGTATTTT.

The rearrangement links TRBV2 to TRBJ2-5, with a possible D match to TRBD2 (6 bases). The V gene's germline CDR1 is SNHLY and CDR2 FYNNEI. The length of the CDR3 is 12 residues. V was clipped by 7 bases and J by 6 bases, with 12 bases between them. This CDR3 reads CASNRGWQTQYF. DNA for the CDR3: TGTGCCAGCAATCGGGGGTGGCAGACCCAGTACTTC.

The V call is TRBV5-6, the J call TRBJ2-1, with 13 bases that match TRBD2. Germline CDR1 and CDR2: SGHDT and YYEEEE. The trim removed 3 bases at V and 10 bases at J, leaving 4 bases unmatched. The CDR3 consists of 14 residues. CDR3 coding DNA: TGTGCCAGCAGCTGGGGACTAGCGGGGCAGGAGCAGTTCTTC. As protein: CASSWGLAGQEQFF.

The gene calls are TRBV4-2 and TRBJ1-1, with D possibly matching TRBD1 (6 bases). With 2 bases removed from V and 8 bases from J, the gap between germline ends came to 18 bases. The CDR3 extends over 15 amino acids. Germline V gives CDR1 LGHNA, CDR2 YNFKEQ. Here the CDR3 reads CASSQRSRKGVEAFF. The CDR3 nucleotides read TGTGCCAGCAGCCAAAGATCCCGGAAGGGGGTAGAAGCTTTCTTT.

The gene calls are TRBV6-5 and TRBJ2-1; D is undetermined. Germline V CDR1 and CDR2: MNHEY, SVGAGI. Between the trimmed V and J ends, which lost 7 bases and 9 bases, there was a span of 10 bases. This CDR3 is built from 11 residues. CDR3 sequence (DNA): TGTGCCAGCACAGCTGACTCTGAGCAGTTCTTC. It encodes CASTADSEQFF.

The V and J genes are TRBV19 and TRBJ1-5; D not resolved. Trimming took 8 bases from V and 2 from J, leaving 7 bases between them. The CDR3 has 12 amino acids. Germline CDR1 LNHDA, CDR2 SQIVND (reference sequence). The CDR3 DNA sequence: TGTGCCAGTCATGAGGGCAATCAGCCCCAGCATTTT. Amino acid sequence: CASHEGNQPQHF. Full variable domain (rest looked up from reference TRBV19 and TRBJ1-5): DGGITQSPKYLFRKEGQNVTLSCEQNLNHDAMYWYRQDPGQGLRLIYYSQIVNDFQKGDIAEGYSVSREKKESFPLTVTSAQKNPTAFYLCASHEGNQPQHFGDGTRLSIL.

This rearrangement joins TRBV9 to TRBJ2-7; D is possibly TRBD2 (5 bases). V lost 4 bases and J lost 5, with 13 bases in between. Germline CDR1 is SGDLS and CDR2 is YYNGEE. CDR3 length equals 13 residues. In DNA form, the CDR3 reads TGTGCCAGCAGCCTGGGCGACGGGGACGAGCAGTACTTC. Translation gives CASSLGDGDEQYF.

The chain has TRBV5-1 and TRBJ1-2; 8 bases match TRBD1. Losses at the gene ends were 4 bases for V and 3 bases for J; bases not matched to a gene: 2. The CDR3 runs to 13 residues. Germline CDR1 and CDR2: SGHRS and YFSETQ. CDR3 bases: TGCGCCAGCAGCACGACAGGGGACTATGGCTACACCTTC. This translates into CASSTTGDYGYTF.

The rearrangement uses TRBV6-5 and TRBJ2-3; TRBD1 matches 8 bases. V shed 0 bases and J 3 bases; nucleotides not matched to a gene: 5. Per the germline V gene, CDR1 is MNHEY and CDR2 is SVGAGI. The CDR3 is 16 residues long. CDR3 nucleotides: TGTGCCAGCAGTTACTCGAGACAGGGGAGGACAGATACGCAGTATTTT. This encodes CASSYSRQGRTDTQYF.

The CDR3 reads CASSDPRRQGEPSGANVLTF. CDR3 nucleotides: TGTGCCAGCAGTGACCCCCGGCGACAGGGGGAACCCTCTGGGGCCAACGTCCTGACTTTC. The chain combines TRBV2 with TRBJ2-6, with 9 nucleotides matching TRBD1. With 3 bases clipped from V and 0 bases from J, the junction kept 12 bases outside the gene matches. Germline V lookup: CDR1 SNHLY, CDR2 FYNNEI. The CDR3 runs to 20 residues.

This sequence joins TRBV27 and TRBJ1-2; D is possibly TRBD1 (6 bases). In germline, CDR1 is MNHEY, CDR2 SMNVEV (reference sequence). Trimming shortened V by 3 bases and J by 5 bases, and 13 bases separated the two germline ends. The CDR3 is 14 residues long. The CDR3 DNA sequence: TGTGCCAGCAGTTTGCTCGGGACACAATATGGCTACACCTTC. This codes for CASSLLGTQYGYTF.